Detailed here is one T cell receptor (beta chain). What it binds is not known. Vbeta (60) and Jbeta (13) primers were used in the PCR. Some clones are missing from TCRdb's copy, which holds only in-frame ones; the method was immunoSEQ multiplex PCR. In the table there are 120,000 or so clones, approximately 80% of which are singletons. CDR3 length: 17 amino acids. The germline CDR1 and CDR2 sequences are MGHRA and YSYEKL. The data stem from a study of cytomegalovirus exposure and HLA in healthy donors. The study, taken as a whole, reports: Cytomegalovirus status was reportedly diagnosed by the classifier with high sensitivity and specificity.

The TCR comes from a man aged 18 to 30 in good health and CMV-seronegative. The source material was PBMCs. The J gene is TRBJ2-5, the V gene TRBV4-1; 9 nucleotides agree with TRBD2. The J call may be wrong; the DNA end is better matched by TRBJ2-7. As DNA, the CDR3 is TGCGCCAGCAGCCAAGAACGGGTCCTAGCGGGGACCTACGAGCAGTACTTC. Its protein product is CASSQERVLAGTYEQYF.